A selection of T cell receptor beta chains follows, all from one sample in a study of cytomegalovirus exposure and HLA in healthy donors. Libraries were prepared by immunoSEQ multiplex PCR; TCRdb keeps only in-frame clonotypes and omits some of them. Of some 130,000 clones in the sample, 82% were seen once. Material: PBMCs. The source is a boy aged 5 to 17 in good health and CMV-seronegative. The CDR3 runs from the conserved cysteine through the conserved F or W. A D gene is named only where the DNA matches it firmly. Rows give clone size only sometimes, using once, few, many, or a class for an expanded clone.

>-|TRBD1|TRBJ2-7|TRBV6-5|15
CASRSRDRRRGEQYF
TGTGCCAGCAGGAGCCGGGACAGGCGCCGGGGGGAGCAGTACTTC
>few|-|TRBJ2-7|TRBV5-1|12
CASSLSGYEQYF
TGCGCCAGCAGCTTGAGCGGCTACGAGCAGTACTTC
>-|-|TRBJ2-3|TRBV15|15
CATSRDWRGTDTQYF
TGTGCCACCAGCAGAGATTGGCGGGGCACAGATACGCAGTATTTT
>-|-|TRBJ2-2|TRBV2|13
CASSVGEAGELFF
TGTGCCAGCAGTGTCGGGGAGGCCGGGGAGCTGTTTTTT
>few|TRBD2|TRBJ2-2|TRBV10-3|16
CAISPGREGSAGELFF
TGTGCCATCAGTCCGGGGCGGGAGGGTTCGGCCGGGGAGCTGTTTTTT
>-|TRBD2|TRBJ2-7|TRBV5-1|15
CASSLEAGGSYEQYF
TGCGCCAGCAGCTTGGAAGCGGGGGGCTCCTACGAGCAGTACTTC
>-|-|TRBJ1-2|TRBV6-6|13
CASSGRQDYGYTF
TGTGCCAGCAGTGGGAGACAGGACTATGGCTACACCTTC
>-|-|TRBJ2-7|TRBV6-1|14
CASRGRGSRYEQYF
TGTGCCAGCAGGGGTAGGGGGAGTAGGTACGAGCAGTACTTC
>-|-|TRBJ2-5|TRBV9|14
CASSVDGGRMTQYF
TGTGCCAGTAGCGTAGACGGGGGGCGGATGACCCAGTACTTC
>-|-|TRBJ2-7|TRBV2|13
CASSDTVTYEQYF
TGTGCCAGCAGTGACACAGTTACCTACGAGCAGTACTTC
>once|-|TRBJ2-3|TRBV10-3|16
CAISDLGGGGTDTQYF
TGTGCCATCAGTGACCTCGGGGGAGGGGGTACAGATACGCAGTATTTT
>-|TRBD1|TRBJ1-4|TRBV6-6|16
CASSPPGQGPNEKLFF
TGTGCCAGCAGCCCCCCCGGACAGGGCCCGAATGAAAAACTGTTTTTT
>-|-|TRBJ2-3|TRBV4-1|14
CASSQVSRTDTQYF
TGCGCCAGCAGCCAAGTTAGTCGCACAGATACGCAGTATTTT
>-|TRBD1|TRBJ1-5|TRBV7-8|15
CASSLDRGPSQPQHF
TGTGCCAGCAGCTTAGACAGGGGGCCAAGCCAGCCCCAGCATTTT
>few|TRBD1|TRBJ1-4|TRBV6-4|14
CASSDSTGSEKLFF
TGTGCCAGCAGTGACTCGACAGGGAGTGAAAAACTGTTTTTT
>-|-|TRBJ2-7|TRBV7-2|14
CASSWTASAYEQYF
TGTGCCAGCAGCTGGACAGCTTCCGCCTACGAGCAGTACTTC
>-|TRBD1|TRBJ1-3|TRBV6-5|14
CASRDRGSGNTIYF
TGTGCCAGCAGAGACAGGGGCTCTGGAAACACCATATATTTT
>once|-|TRBJ2-3|TRBV7-8|13
CACGYGRTDTQYF
TGTGCCTGTGGCTATGGGAGGACAGATACGCAGTATTTT
>once|-|TRBJ1-2|TRBV6-1|15
CASRSQTATNYGYTF
TGTGCCAGCAGATCCCAGACAGCAACTAACTATGGCTACACCTTC
>-|TRBD2|TRBJ2-1|TRBV19|15
CASSRPGLAGNEQFF
TGTGCCAGTAGTAGACCGGGACTAGCGGGAAATGAGCAGTTCTTC
>-|-|TRBJ2-7|TRBV21-1|12
CASGTSVSEQYF
TGTGCCAGCGGGACTAGCGTTTCCGAGCAGTACTTC
>-|-|TRBJ2-7|TRBV5-1|15
CASKRDLASPYEQYF
TGCGCCTCCAAGAGGGACCTAGCGAGCCCCTACGAGCAGTACTTC
>-|-|TRBJ2-1|TRBV6-4|15
CASSGGGDPYNEQFF
TGTGCCAGCAGTGGGGGCGGGGATCCCTACAATGAGCAGTTCTTC
>-|-|TRBJ2-1|TRBV20-1|11
CSASEGETRFF
TGCAGTGCTAGCGAGGGGGAGACCCGGTTCTTC
>-|-|TRBJ1-2|TRBV6-4|16
CASSEHPTGETYGYTF
TGTGCCAGCAGTGAGCACCCGACAGGCGAAACCTATGGCTACACCTTC
>-|TRBD1|TRBJ2-3|TRBV6-5|15
CASSSGQGFVNTQYF
TGTGCCAGCAGCTCGGGACAGGGGTTTGTGAATACGCAGTATTTT
>few|-|TRBJ1-1|TRBV25-1|13
CASSESGAAEAFF
TGTGCCAGCAGTGAATCAGGGGCAGCTGAAGCTTTCTTT
>-|-|TRBJ2-1|TRBV29-1|13
CSVEFWSHNEQFF
TGCAGCGTTGAATTTTGGAGCCACAATGAGCAGTTCTTC
>-|-|TRBJ2-1|TRBV6-6|13
CASSYSERSEQFF
TGTGCCAGCAGTTACTCCGAGCGGTCGGAGCAGTTCTTC
>few|-|TRBJ2-1|TRBV9|15
CASSEPGSSYNEQFF
TGTGCCAGCAGCGAGCCGGGGAGCTCCTACAATGAGCAGTTCTTC
>-|TRBD2|TRBJ2-5|TRBV6-1|14
CASSKREGKETQYF
TGTGCCAGCAGTAAGCGGGAGGGGAAGGAGACCCAGTACTTC
>-|TRBD1|TRBJ2-1|TRBV27|16
CASSLWGQGRYNEQFF
TGTGCCAGCAGTCTTTGGGGACAGGGGAGGTACAATGAGCAGTTCTTC
>-|-|TRBJ1-1|TRBV6-4|18
CASSQVLGEEYMNTEAFF
TGTGCCAGCAGCCAGGTATTGGGTGAAGAGTATATGAACACTGAAGCTTTCTTT
>-|-|TRBJ1-5|TRBV25-1|13
CASSYGGEEPQHF
TGTGCCAGCAGTTACGGGGGAGAAGAGCCCCAGCATTTT
>-|TRBD1|TRBJ2-2|TRBV5-1|16
CASSADRGVGTGELFF
TGCGCCAGCAGCGCTGACAGGGGAGTAGGAACCGGGGAGCTGTTTTTT
>-|TRBD2|TRBJ2-5|TRBV6-1|14
CASREGAGAVTQYF
TGTGCCAGCAGGGAAGGAGCGGGGGCAGTAACCCAGTACTTC
>-|-|TRBJ2-3|TRBV7-8|14
CASSSLAPGDTQYF
TGTGCCAGCAGCTCACTAGCTCCGGGAGATACGCAGTATTTT
>-|TRBD2|TRBJ2-1|TRBV19|14
CASSMAGALGEQFF
TGTGCCAGTAGTATGGCGGGAGCGTTGGGTGAGCAGTTCTTC
>-|-|TRBJ2-5|TRBV11-3|14
CASSHWSSSETQYF
TGTGCCAGCAGCCATTGGTCTAGCTCAGAGACCCAGTACTTC
>-|-|TRBJ2-7|TRBV18|14
CASSLSSATYEQYF
TGTGCCAGCTCACTCTCTAGCGCAACCTACGAGCAGTACTTC
>-|TRBD1|TRBJ1-5|TRBV7-9|19
CASRVPGQGAIYSNQPQHF
TGTGCCAGCAGGGTACCTGGACAGGGAGCCATTTATAGCAATCAGCCCCAGCATTTT
>-|TRBD2|TRBJ2-7|TRBV9|14
CASSVWREGSEQYF
TGTGCCAGCAGCGTCTGGCGGGAGGGCTCCGAGCAGTACTTC
>-|-|TRBJ1-3|TRBV5-1|13
CASRGISGNTIYF
TGCGCCAGTAGGGGAATCTCTGGAAACACCATATATTTT
>-|TRBD1|TRBJ2-7|TRBV14|17
CASSRSDRGGPLDEQYF
TGTGCCAGCAGCCGGTCGGACAGGGGAGGTCCCTTGGACGAGCAGTACTTC
>-|TRBD1|TRBJ1-1|TRBV30|13
CACGQASRAEAFF
TGTGCCTGTGGACAGGCCTCGAGGGCTGAAGCTTTCTTT
>-|-|TRBJ1-1|TRBV19|16
CASRDYTGPGGTEAFF
TGTGCCAGTAGGGATTATACCGGACCGGGGGGAACTGAAGCTTTCTTT
>few|-|TRBJ1-1|TRBV7-9|12
CASRTDSIEAFF
TGTGCCAGCAGGACGGACAGCATTGAAGCTTTCTTT
>-|TRBD2|TRBJ2-1|TRBV5-5|15
CASSLTSGRYNEQFF
TGTGCCAGCAGCTTGACTAGCGGGAGATACAATGAGCAGTTCTTC
>few|-|TRBJ2-1|TRBV25-1|13
CASSEYARGEQFF
TGTGCCAGCAGTGAATATGCCAGGGGAGAGCAGTTCTTC
>-|TRBD2|TRBJ2-7|TRBV11-2|16
CASSLDRLAGDHEQYF
TGTGCCAGCAGCTTAGATCGCCTAGCGGGAGACCACGAGCAGTACTTC
>once|TRBD1|TRBJ2-2|TRBV5-1|15
CASSLRTGDTGELFF
TGCGCCAGCAGCTTGAGGACAGGGGACACCGGGGAGCTGTTTTTT
>-|TRBD2|TRBJ2-7|TRBV5-6|13
CASSFGTTYEQYF
TGTGCCAGCAGCTTCGGGACTACCTACGAGCAGTACTTC
>-|-|TRBJ2-1|TRBV4-1|16
CASSQVSESSYNEQFF
TGCGCCAGCAGCCAAGTGAGCGAGAGCTCCTACAATGAGCAGTTCTTC
>-|-|TRBJ1-5|TRBV19|15
CASVRTAYSNQPQHF
TGTGCCAGTGTGAGGACAGCTTATAGCAATCAGCCCCAGCATTTT
>few|-|TRBJ1-2|TRBV4-1|15
CASSQDQSPSYGYTF
TGCGCCAGCAGCCAAGATCAATCGCCCAGCTATGGCTACACCTTC
>once|TRBD1|TRBJ1-2|TRBV14|15
CASSQGDSGPYGYTF
TGTGCCAGCAGCCAAGGGGACAGCGGTCCCTATGGCTACACCTTC
>-|-|TRBJ1-1|TRBV30|14
CAWTQGLGRTEAFF
TGTGCCTGGACGCAGGGATTGGGGCGAACTGAAGCTTTCTTT